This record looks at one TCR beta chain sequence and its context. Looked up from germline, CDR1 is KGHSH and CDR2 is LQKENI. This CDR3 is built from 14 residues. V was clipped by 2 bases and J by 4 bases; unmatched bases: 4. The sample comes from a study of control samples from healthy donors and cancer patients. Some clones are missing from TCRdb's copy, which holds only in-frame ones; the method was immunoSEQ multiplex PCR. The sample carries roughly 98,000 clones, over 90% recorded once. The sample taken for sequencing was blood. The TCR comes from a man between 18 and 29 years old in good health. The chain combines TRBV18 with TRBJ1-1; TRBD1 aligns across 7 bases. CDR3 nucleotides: TGTGCCAGCTCACCAGACAGGGAAAGCACTGAAGCTTTCTTT. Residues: CASSPDRESTEAFF.